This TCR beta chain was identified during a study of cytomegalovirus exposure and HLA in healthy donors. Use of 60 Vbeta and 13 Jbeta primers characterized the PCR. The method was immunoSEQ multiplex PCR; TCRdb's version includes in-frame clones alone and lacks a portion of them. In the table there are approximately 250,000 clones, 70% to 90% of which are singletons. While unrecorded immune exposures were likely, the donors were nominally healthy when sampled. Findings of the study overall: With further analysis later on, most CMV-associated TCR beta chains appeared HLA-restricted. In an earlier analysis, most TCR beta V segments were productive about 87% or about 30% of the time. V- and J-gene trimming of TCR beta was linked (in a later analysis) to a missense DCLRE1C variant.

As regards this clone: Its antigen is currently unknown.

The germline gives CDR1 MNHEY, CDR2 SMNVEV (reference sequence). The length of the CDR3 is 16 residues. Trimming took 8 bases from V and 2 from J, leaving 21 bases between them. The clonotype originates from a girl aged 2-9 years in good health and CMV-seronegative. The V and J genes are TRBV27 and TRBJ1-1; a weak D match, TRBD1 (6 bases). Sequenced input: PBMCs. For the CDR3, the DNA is TGTGCCAGCGGCAGACGACAGGTCTATAGCAACACTGAAGCTTTCTTT. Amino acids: CASGRRQVYSNTEAFF.